This is a list of T cell receptor beta chains from one sample in a study of T cells in Graves' hyperthyroidism and ophthalmopathy. TCRdb redid the calling of the multiplex PCR reads with MiXCR, one entry per CDR3 protein. The sample contains roughly 160,000 distinct CDR3 sequences, around 8.9% of which appear only once. The material sequenced was blood. Receptor source: a woman younger than 30 with Graves' hyperthyroidism that later progressed to Graves' ophthalmopathy. CDR3s include the opening cysteine and the closing phenylalanine or tryptophan. The D gene is left open where the match is weak. Size tells how often a clone was seen (once, few, many) or the class of an expanded clone, and some rows leave it out.

J: TRBJ1-1
size: many
V: TRBV30
D: .
DNA: TGTGCCTGGAACGACGGATTGAACACTGAAGCTTTCTTT
CDR3: CAWNDGLNTEAFF

J: TRBJ1-1
size: many
V: TRBV18
D: .
DNA: TGTGCCAGCTCACCACGGGGGGGAAATGAAGCTTTCTTT
CDR3: CASSPRGGNEAFF

J: TRBJ1-4
size: many
V: TRBV12-3/TRBV12-4
D: TRBD1
DNA: TGTGCCAGCAGTAGCCAGACAGGGCCAAATGAAAAACTGTTTTTT
CDR3: CASSSQTGPNEKLFF

J: TRBJ1-2
size: many
V: TRBV4-1
D: TRBD1
DNA: TGCGCCAGCAGCCAAGACGGGACAGGGGCCTCCTATGGCTACACCTTC
CDR3: CASSQDGTGASYGYTF

J: TRBJ2-1
size: .
V: TRBV20-1
D: .
DNA: TGCAGTGCTAGCGGGGGGCCCCCAATCTCCTACAATGAGCAGTTCTTC
CDR3: CSASGGPPISYNEQFF

J: TRBJ1-1
size: many
V: TRBV25-1
D: TRBD1
DNA: TGTGCCAGCAGTGGAAAAAGGGGACAGGGTCTCCCTGAAGCTTTCTTT
CDR3: CASSGKRGQGLPEAFF

J: TRBJ1-5
size: .
V: TRBV4-1
D: .
DNA: TGCGCCAGCAGCCAAGAAACCCTACAGGGTCAGCCCCAGCATTTT
CDR3: CASSQETLQGQPQHF

J: TRBJ1-1
size: many
V: TRBV9
D: .
DNA: TGTGCCAGCAGCTATCAGGAGGCCACTGAAGCTTTCTTT
CDR3: CASSYQEATEAFF

J: TRBJ1-2
size: .
V: TRBV20-1
D: .
DNA: TGCAGTGCTAGAGACCCCTGGGCCCTTGGGGACTATGGCTACACCTTC
CDR3: CSARDPWALGDYGYTF

J: TRBJ2-2
size: many
V: TRBV15
D: .
DNA: TGTGCCACCAGCAGAGTGCCAGACACCGGGGAGCTGTTTTTT
CDR3: CATSRVPDTGELFF

J: TRBJ2-1
size: many
V: TRBV18
D: .
DNA: TGTGCCAGCTCACCAGGAGGGTACACGGACAATGAGCAGTTCTTC
CDR3: CASSPGGYTDNEQFF

J: TRBJ1-2
size: many
V: TRBV29-1
D: .
DNA: TGCAGCGGGATCGACAGCTATGGCTACACCTTC
CDR3: CSGIDSYGYTF

J: TRBJ2-7
size: .
V: TRBV19
D: TRBD2
DNA: TGTGCCAGTAGTATAGCCCAGCGTGTAGCGGGAGGAAGCGAGCAGTACTTC
CDR3: CASSIAQRVAGGSEQYF

J: TRBJ1-1
size: many
V: TRBV19
D: TRBD1
DNA: TGTGCCAGTAGTATACACAAGGACAGGGTCGGGTTTTGGACTGAAGCTTTCTTT
CDR3: CASSIHKDRVGFWTEAFF

J: TRBJ1-5
size: many
V: TRBV29-1
D: .
DNA: TGCAGCGTTGGGGAATATAGCAATCAGCCCCAGCATTTT
CDR3: CSVGEYSNQPQHF

J: TRBJ2-7
size: .
V: TRBV4-1
D: TRBD1
DNA: TGCGCCAGCAGCCAACACTCGGGACAGATCTACGAGCAGTACTTC
CDR3: CASSQHSGQIYEQYF

J: TRBJ2-1
size: many
V: TRBV6-1
D: .
DNA: TGTGCCAGCAGTTTGTTGGCGGGGACTTTGGATGAGCAGTTCTTC
CDR3: CASSLLAGTLDEQFF

J: TRBJ2-2
size: many
V: TRBV20-1
D: TRBD2
DNA: TGCAGTGCAACCCAAGAGGAGCGGGAGGCCGGGGAGCTGTTTTTT
CDR3: CSATQEEREAGELFF

J: TRBJ2-1
size: .
V: TRBV6-2/TRBV6-3
D: TRBD1
DNA: TGTGCCAGCAGTTACTCGAGGACAGGGGGCCACAATGAGCAGTTCTTC
CDR3: CASSYSRTGGHNEQFF

J: TRBJ1-1
size: many
V: TRBV7-2
D: .
DNA: TGTGCCAGCAGCTTAACTGGACGGGCGAACACTGAAGCTTTCTTT
CDR3: CASSLTGRANTEAFF

J: TRBJ2-7
size: many
V: TRBV12-3/TRBV12-4
D: .
DNA: TGTGCCAGCAGTTTTGACTACGAGCAGTACTTC
CDR3: CASSFDYEQYF

J: TRBJ1-1
size: many
V: TRBV7-3
D: .
DNA: TGTGCCAGCAGCCCGGGGACGAACACTGAAGCTTTCTTT
CDR3: CASSPGTNTEAFF

J: TRBJ1-2
size: many
V: TRBV5-6
D: .
DNA: TGTGCCAGCAGCTTCAGCGGGAACTATGGCTACACCTTC
CDR3: CASSFSGNYGYTF

J: TRBJ2-3
size: many
V: TRBV7-2
D: TRBD2
DNA: TGTGCCAGCAGCTTATCAGCACCGGGACTAGCGGGAGGCACAGATACGCAGTATTTT
CDR3: CASSLSAPGLAGGTDTQYF

J: TRBJ1-5
size: many
V: TRBV6-1
D: TRBD1
DNA: TGTGCCAGCAGTTCTACAGGGGAAGGCAATCAGCCCCAGCATTTT
CDR3: CASSSTGEGNQPQHF

J: TRBJ1-6
size: few
V: TRBV19
D: .
DNA: TGTGCCAGTAGTATCACCTCGACAGATCTTTTTAATTCACCCCTCCACTTT
CDR3: CASSITSTDLFNSPLHF

J: TRBJ2-6
size: .
V: TRBV18
D: TRBD2
DNA: TGTGCCAGCTCACCCCGGACTAGCGGGACCTCTCAGTCTGGGGCCAACGTCCTGACTTTC
CDR3: CASSPRTSGTSQSGANVLTF

J: TRBJ2-1
size: .
V: TRBV7-9
D: TRBD2
DNA: TGTGCCAGCAGCCCGAAAGGGGGGCCTGGTTCCGTAGCGGGGGTTTACAATGAGCAGTTCTTC
CDR3: CASSPKGGPGSVAGVYNEQFF

J: TRBJ2-2
size: many
V: TRBV12-3/TRBV12-4
D: .
DNA: TGTGCCAGCAGTTTTCGGGGTCCCGGGGAGCTGTTTTTT
CDR3: CASSFRGPGELFF

J: TRBJ1-6
size: many
V: TRBV18
D: .
DNA: TGTGCCAGCTCACCAGGCGGGAATTCACCCCTCCACTTT
CDR3: CASSPGGNSPLHF

J: TRBJ2-7
size: many
V: TRBV6-2/TRBV6-3
D: .
DNA: TGTGCCAGCTCGGGTAGGGGGACGACGGAGCAGTACTTC
CDR3: CASSGRGTTEQYF

J: TRBJ1-1
size: many
V: TRBV12-3/TRBV12-4
D: .
DNA: TGTGCCAGCAGTTTTAGTCCGGGGGCGAACACTGAAGCTTTCTTT
CDR3: CASSFSPGANTEAFF

J: TRBJ1-5
size: many
V: TRBV12-3/TRBV12-4
D: .
DNA: TGTGCCAGCAGTTTAACACGGGGGGGATCATCCGCGATAAATCAGCCCCAGCATTTT
CDR3: CASSLTRGGSSAINQPQHF

J: TRBJ2-2
size: few
V: TRBV12-3/TRBV12-4
D: .
DNA: TGTGCCAGCAGCCACAGCGTATTCGGCACCGGGGAGCTGTTTTTT
CDR3: CASSHSVFGTGELFF

J: TRBJ1-4
size: .
V: TRBV14
D: .
DNA: TGTGCCAGCAGCCGGACGGTTAATGAAAAACTGTTTTTT
CDR3: CASSRTVNEKLFF

J: TRBJ1-6
size: many
V: TRBV20-1
D: .
DNA: TGCAGTGCTAGAGACGGGGGATCCGGTGCTTCACCCCTCCACTTT
CDR3: CSARDGGSGASPLHF

J: TRBJ1-3
size: .
V: TRBV19
D: .
DNA: TGTGCCAGTAGTCCCGCTTCCTCTGGAAACACCATATATTTT
CDR3: CASSPASSGNTIYF

J: TRBJ1-1
size: many
V: TRBV15
D: TRBD1
DNA: TGTGCCACCAGCAGAGGACAGGGGGCGGGAGCTTTCTTT
CDR3: CATSRGQGAGAFF

J: TRBJ1-5
size: few
V: TRBV6-1
D: .
DNA: TGTGCCAGCAGTGAAGCTGGGAGAGGGGATCAGCCCCAGCATTTT
CDR3: CASSEAGRGDQPQHF

J: TRBJ2-7
size: many
V: TRBV12-3/TRBV12-4
D: TRBD2
DNA: TGTGCCAGCAGTCTAGGGGGGACTAGCGGGAGGGACTCCTACGAGCAGTACTTC
CDR3: CASSLGGTSGRDSYEQYF

J: TRBJ1-2
size: .
V: TRBV6-1
D: .
DNA: TGTGCCAGCACAGGGAACTATGGCTACACCTTC
CDR3: CASTGNYGYTF

J: TRBJ2-1
size: many
V: TRBV29-1
D: .
DNA: TGCAGCGTTGTGGGGGGGCCTAATGAGCAGTTCTTC
CDR3: CSVVGGPNEQFF